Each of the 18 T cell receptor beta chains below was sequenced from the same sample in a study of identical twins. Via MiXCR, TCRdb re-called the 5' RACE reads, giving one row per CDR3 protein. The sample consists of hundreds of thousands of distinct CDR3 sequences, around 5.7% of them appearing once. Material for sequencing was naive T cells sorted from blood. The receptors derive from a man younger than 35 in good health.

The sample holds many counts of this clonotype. CDR3 sequence reads: CASGSLAKNIQYF. As DNA, the CDR3 is TGTGCCAGCGGGAGCCTAGCCAAAAACATTCAGTACTTC. V and J are TRBV6-1 and TRBJ2-4; D is possibly TRBD2 (5 bases). The CDR3 length is 13 residues. Germline CDR1 reads MNHNS; CDR2 reads SASEGT. The ends were cut back, 8 bases at V and 0 bases at J, with 8 bases in the middle.

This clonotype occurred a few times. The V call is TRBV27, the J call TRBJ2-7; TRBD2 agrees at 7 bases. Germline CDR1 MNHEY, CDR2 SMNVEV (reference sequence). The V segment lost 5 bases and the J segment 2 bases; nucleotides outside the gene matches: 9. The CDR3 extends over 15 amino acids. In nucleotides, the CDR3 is TGTGCCAGCAGTCCCTGGACTAGGAACCCCTACGAGCAGTACGTC. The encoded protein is CASSPWTRNPYEQYV.

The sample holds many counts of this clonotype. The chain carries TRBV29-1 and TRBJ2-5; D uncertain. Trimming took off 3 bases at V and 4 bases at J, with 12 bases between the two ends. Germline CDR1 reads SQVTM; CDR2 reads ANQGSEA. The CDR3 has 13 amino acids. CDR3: CSVDFLVGETQYF. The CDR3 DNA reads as TGCAGCGTTGACTTCCTCGTCGGAGAGACCCAGTACTTC. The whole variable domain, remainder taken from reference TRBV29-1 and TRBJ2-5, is SAVISQKPSRDICQRGTSLTIQCQVDSQVTMMFWYRQQPGQSLTLIATANQGSEATYESGFVIDKFPISRPNLTFSTLTVSNMSPEDSSIYLCSVDFLVGETQYFGPGTRLLVL.

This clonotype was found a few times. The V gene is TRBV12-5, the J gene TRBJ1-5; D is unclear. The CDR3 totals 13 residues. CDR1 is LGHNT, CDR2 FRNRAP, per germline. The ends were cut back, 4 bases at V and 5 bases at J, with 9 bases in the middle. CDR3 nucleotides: TGTGCTAGTGGTTCCATTCCCTATCAGCCCCAGCATTTT. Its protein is CASGSIPYQPQHF.

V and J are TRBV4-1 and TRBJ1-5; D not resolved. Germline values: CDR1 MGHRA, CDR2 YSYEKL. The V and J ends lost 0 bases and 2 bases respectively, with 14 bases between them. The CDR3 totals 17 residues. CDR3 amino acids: CASSQDKSELGNQPQHF. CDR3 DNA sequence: TGCGCCAGCAGCCAAGATAAGAGTGAGTTGGGCAATCAGCCCCAGCATTTT.

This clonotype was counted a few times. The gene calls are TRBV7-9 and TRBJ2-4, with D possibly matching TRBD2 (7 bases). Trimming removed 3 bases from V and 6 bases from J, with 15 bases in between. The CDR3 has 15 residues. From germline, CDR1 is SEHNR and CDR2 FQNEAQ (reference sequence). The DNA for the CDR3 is TGTGCCAGCAGCTTGGCCGGGGGGCGCTTAAACATTCAGTACTTC. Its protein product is CASSLAGGRLNIQYF.

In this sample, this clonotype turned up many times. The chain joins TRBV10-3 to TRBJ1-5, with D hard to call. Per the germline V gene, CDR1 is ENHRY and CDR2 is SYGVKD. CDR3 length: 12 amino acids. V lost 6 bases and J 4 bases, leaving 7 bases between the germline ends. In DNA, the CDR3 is TGTGCCATCAGCCAACCGAATCAGCCCCAGCATTTT. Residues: CAISQPNQPQHF.

The CDR3, as DNA: TGTGCCAGCAGCTTAGGTCGGACACGTGTGGAAAAACTGTTTTTT. Translating gives CASSLGRTRVEKLFF. The rearrangement links TRBV7-8 to TRBJ1-4, with D possibly being TRBD1 (5 bases). Germline values: CDR1 SGHVS, CDR2 FQNEAQ. Trimming cost V 1 base and J 8 bases, with 14 bases left between them. The CDR3 extends over 15 amino acids. The full variable domain, in which reference TRBV7-8 and TRBJ1-4 provide the parts outside the CDR3, is GAGVSQSPRYKVAKRGQDVALRCDPISGHVSLFWYQQALGQGPEFLTYFQNEAQLDKSGLPSDRFFAERPEGSVSTLKIQRTQQEDSAVYLCASSLGRTRVEKLFFGSGTQLSVL.

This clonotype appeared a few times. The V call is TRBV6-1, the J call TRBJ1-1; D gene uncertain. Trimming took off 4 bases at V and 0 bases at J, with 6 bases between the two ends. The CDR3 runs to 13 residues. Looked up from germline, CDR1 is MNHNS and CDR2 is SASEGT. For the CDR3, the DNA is TGTGCCAGCAGTGTCCCCATGAACACTGAAGCTTTCTTT. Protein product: CASSVPMNTEAFF.

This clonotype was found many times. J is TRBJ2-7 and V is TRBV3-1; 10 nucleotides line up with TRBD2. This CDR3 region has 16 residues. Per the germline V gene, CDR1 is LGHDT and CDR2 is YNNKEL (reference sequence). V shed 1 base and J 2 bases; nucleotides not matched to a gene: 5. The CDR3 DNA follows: TGTGCCAGCAGCCAAGGGCTAGCGGGAGCCACCTACGAGCAGTACTTC. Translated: CASSQGLAGATYEQYF.

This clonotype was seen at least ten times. Here the CDR3 DNA reads TGTGCCAGCAGCCAAGATGTGTTAGTTTTCGGGTACCAAGAGACCCAGTACTTC. This sequence encodes CASSQDVLVFGYQETQYF. The V gene is TRBV4-2, the J gene TRBJ2-5, with no clear D. Trimming pared 0 bases from V and 0 bases from J, leaving 17 bases between. The CDR3 has 18 residues. CDR1 and CDR2 from the germline V gene are LGHNA and YNFKEQ.

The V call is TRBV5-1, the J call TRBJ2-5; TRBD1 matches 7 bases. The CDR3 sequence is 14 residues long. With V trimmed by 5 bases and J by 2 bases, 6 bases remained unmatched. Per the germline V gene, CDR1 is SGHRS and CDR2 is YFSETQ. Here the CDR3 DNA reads TGCGCCAGCAGATACGACAGGGAACAAGAGACCCAGTACTTC. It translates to CASRYDREQETQYF.

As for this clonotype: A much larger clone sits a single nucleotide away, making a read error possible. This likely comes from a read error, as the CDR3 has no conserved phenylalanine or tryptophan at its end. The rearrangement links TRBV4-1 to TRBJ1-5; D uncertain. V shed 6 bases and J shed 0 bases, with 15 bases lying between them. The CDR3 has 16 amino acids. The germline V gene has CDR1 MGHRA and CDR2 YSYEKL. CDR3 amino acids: CASSPRFGDSNQPQHS. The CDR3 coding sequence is TGCGCCAGCAGTCCAAGATTTGGGGATAGCAATCAGCCCCAGCATTCT.

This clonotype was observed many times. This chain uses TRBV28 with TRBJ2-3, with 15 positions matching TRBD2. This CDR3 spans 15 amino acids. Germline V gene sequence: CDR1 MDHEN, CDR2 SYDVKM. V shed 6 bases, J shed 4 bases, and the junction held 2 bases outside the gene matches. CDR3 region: CASRGTSGRSDTQYF. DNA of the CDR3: TGTGCCAGCAGGGGGACTAGCGGGAGGTCAGATACGCAGTATTTT.

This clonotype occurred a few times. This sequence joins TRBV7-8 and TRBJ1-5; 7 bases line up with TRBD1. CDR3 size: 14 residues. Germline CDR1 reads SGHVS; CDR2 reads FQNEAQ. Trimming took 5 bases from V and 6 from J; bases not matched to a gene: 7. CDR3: CASSPKGAGQPQHF. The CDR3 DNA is TGTGCCAGCAGCCCAAAGGGGGCTGGTCAGCCCCAGCATTTT.

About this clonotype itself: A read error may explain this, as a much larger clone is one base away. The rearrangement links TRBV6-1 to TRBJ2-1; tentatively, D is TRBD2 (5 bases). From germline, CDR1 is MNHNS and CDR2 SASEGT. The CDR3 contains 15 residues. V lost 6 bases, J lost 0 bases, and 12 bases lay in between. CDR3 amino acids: CASRGSGSSYNEQFF. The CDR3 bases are TGTGCCAGCAGGGGGTCGGGAAGCTCCTACAATGAGCAGTTCTTC.

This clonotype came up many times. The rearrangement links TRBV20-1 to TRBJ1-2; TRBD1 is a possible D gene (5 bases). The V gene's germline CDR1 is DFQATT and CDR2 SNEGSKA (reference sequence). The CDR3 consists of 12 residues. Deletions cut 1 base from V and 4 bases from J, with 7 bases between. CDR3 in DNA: TGCAGTGCTAGAGGGGACGGCTATGGCTACACCTTC. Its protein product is CSARGDGYGYTF.

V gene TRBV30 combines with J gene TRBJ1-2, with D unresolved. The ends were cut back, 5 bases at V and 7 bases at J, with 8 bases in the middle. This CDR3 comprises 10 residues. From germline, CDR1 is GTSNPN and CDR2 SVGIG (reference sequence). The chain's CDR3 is CAWGGSGYTF. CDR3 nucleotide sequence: TGTGCCTGGGGAGGATCTGGCTACACCTTC.